This is a list of T cell receptor beta chains from one sample in a study of beta chain features in type 1 diabetes. TCRdb keeps only in-frame clones here, not all; method: immunoSEQ multiplex PCR. The sample has 310,000 or so clones, 15% seen once. The material sequenced was naive CD4+ T cells from blood. These TCRs come from a man aged 18-30 years with type 1 diabetes. Both conserved end residues are trimmed from each CDR3. Expanded clones are given a class, and other clones once, few, many or no size at all.

TRBJ1-2,TRBV6-6,few,ASSYRAGIPNYGYT
TRBJ2-1,TRBV15,.,ATSRLARDNEQF
TRBJ1-2,TRBV5-4,few,ASSAPGQNSNYGYT
TRBJ2-5,TRBV29-1,.,SVAGQYQETQY
TRBJ1-1,TRBV5-1,few,ASSLTGGANTEAF
TRBJ2-5,TRBV9,few,ASSVPGGPQETQY
TRBJ2-7,TRBV5-4,.,ASSRGDRAGYEQY
TRBJ2-7,TRBV7-9,few,ASSPHIAAEQY
TRBJ2-2,TRBV21-1,.,AAVNGGSNTGELF
TRBJ1-2,TRBV6-6,.,ASSYPGQGHGYT
TRBJ2-5,TRBV18,few,ASSPPLDRGRGETQY
TRBJ1-2,TRBV18,few,ASSLRGVEGRGYGYT
TRBJ2-4,TRBV29-1,.,SVNTGPAKNIQY
TRBJ1-2,TRBV7-2,.,ASTPYYGYT
TRBJ2-7,TRBV13,.,ASSLGGLGEQY
TRBJ2-5,TRBV6-5,.,ASSYSLAAPWTQY
TRBJ2-5,TRBV6-6,.,ASSWGLAGQETQY
TRBJ1-5,TRBV2,.,ASSVTGTGINQPQH
TRBJ1-2,TRBV6-5,few,ASSYRQGYGYT
TRBJ2-1,TRBV19,few,ASSGGGVLFNEQF
TRBJ2-3,TRBV29-1,.,SVDWPLTTQY
TRBJ2-5,TRBV7-2,few,ASSRTSGMQETQY
TRBJ2-7,TRBV11-2,.,ASSPLSGTGYEQY
TRBJ2-7,TRBV6-5,few,ASSSSYSYEQY
TRBJ2-1,TRBV30,.,AWSGAIAGGSYNEQF
TRBJ2-7,TRBV6-5,few,ASSYRRDPIYEQY
TRBJ1-5,TRBV27,.,ASSLIRGNQPQH
TRBJ2-7,TRBV7-8,.,ASSRPEMYYEQY
TRBJ1-1,TRBV14,few,ASSQDNWTEAF
TRBJ1-2,TRBV5-1,few,ASSLGQGNGYT
TRBJ1-1,TRBV7-2,few,ASSLHPGQENTEAF
TRBJ2-5,TRBV2,.,ASSLRDRGTQY
TRBJ2-7,TRBV19,few,ASSKTASYEQY
TRBJ1-3,TRBV28,.,ASSGNTIY
TRBJ2-2,TRBV29-1,few,SVRGARLAGTGELF
TRBJ1-2,TRBV7-6,.,ASSDGANYGYT
TRBJ2-6,TRBV9,.,ASSVAGAGANVLT
TRBJ2-7,TRBV30,.,AFCRDRGYEQY
TRBJ1-1,TRBV20-1,.,SARQNTEAF
TRBJ2-3,TRBV10-3,few,AIASRGGTDTQY
TRBJ2-3,TRBV4-1,few,ASSEQPVTFSTDTQY
TRBJ2-3,TRBV6-6,few,ASRVASRTDTQY
TRBJ2-3,TRBV4-1,few,ASSHLDSRTQY
TRBJ2-3,TRBV5-1,once,ASSFAGDGGDTQY
TRBJ2-1,TRBV5-6,.,ASSYRDLSEQF
TRBJ2-5,TRBV21-1,.,ASSKGEVFHIELAIQETQY
TRBJ2-1,TRBV5-6,.,ASSSLDRDNEQF
TRBJ2-3,TRBV4-3,.,ASSYTRGPTGDTQY
TRBJ1-2,TRBV29-1,few,SVVGGDYGYT
TRBJ2-3,TRBV30,.,AWGPQALDTQY
TRBJ2-3,TRBV7-2,few,ASSLNFGGVYTDTQY